Below, 2 T cell receptor beta chains from the same sample are listed, as sequenced in a study of shared clonotypes between healthy human individuals. TCRdb keeps only in-frame clones here, not all; method: immunoSEQ multiplex PCR. The sample yields around 640,000 clones, roughly 96% seen once. CD45RO-negative cells were positively selected for CCR7, leaving out terminally differentiated effector memory CD45RA+ cells. Sequencing was done on a sample of naive CD8+ T cells sorted from blood. The receptors shown here come from a woman aged 30 to 39 in good health.

The chain links TRBV13 to TRBJ1-2; possibly TRBD1 for D (5 bases). Germline loops: CDR1 PRHDT, CDR2 FYEKMQ (reference sequence). V was cut by 5 bases and J by 3 bases, with 22 bases left in between. The CDR3 is 17 residues long. Here the CDR3 reads CASSPYGVGGNYYGYTF. CDR3 nucleotides: TGTGCCAGCAGCCCCTACGGAGTCGGGGGGAACTACTATGGCTACACCTTC. The full variable domain, in which reference TRBV13 and TRBJ1-2 provide the parts outside the CDR3, is AAGVIQSPRHLIKEKRETATLKCYPIPRHDTVYWYQQGPGQDPQFLISFYEKMQSDKGSIPDRFSAQQFSDYHSELNMSSLELGDSALYFCASSPYGVGGNYYGYTFGSGTRLTVV.

This chain connects TRBV5-8 to TRBJ1-1, with D tentatively TRBD1 (5 bases). V was clipped by 4 bases and J by 1 base, with 11 bases between them. The CDR3 runs 14 residues. Germline V gene sequence: CDR1 SGHTS, CDR2 YDEGEE. CDR3 sequence: CASSIGGGNTEAFF. CDR3 nucleotide sequence: TGTGCCAGCAGCATCGGTGGGGGGAACACTGAAGCTTTCTTT.